These T cell receptor beta chains were read from a single sample in a study of blood T cell repertoires in COVID-19. Repertoires were generated with immunoSEQ multiplex PCR, while TCRdb's copy carries only in-frame clones and drops some. The data contain under 200,000 clones, around three quarters of them seen just once; the ten biggest clones take up roughly 20%. Input material: PBMCs or T cells enriched from blood (not recorded which). These receptors all come from a woman aged 70-85 years in a cohort exposed to, infected with or recovered from COVID-19 (not recorded which). The CDR3 runs from the conserved cysteine through the conserved F or W. A D gene is named only where the DNA matches it firmly. The size entry is marked missing in some rows and otherwise reads once, few, many or a size class.

V gene,D gene,clone size,J gene,CDR3 protein,CDR3 DNA
TRBV11-2,TRBD1,.,TRBJ1-2,CASSLERNRGYGYTF,TGTGCCAGCAGCTTAGAGCGTAACAGGGGCTATGGCTACACCTTC
TRBV18,.,.,TRBJ2-1,CASSPGQYNEQFF,TGTGCCAGCTCACCAGGGCAGTACAATGAGCAGTTCTTC
TRBV7-9,.,.,TRBJ1-1,CASSLRDSSNTEAFF,TGTGCCAGCAGCTTAAGGGACTCCTCGAACACTGAAGCTTTCTTT
TRBV28,TRBD1,once,TRBJ1-3,CASRSGTGFSHSGNTIYF,TGTGCCAGCAGATCCGGGACAGGGTTCTCTCACTCTGGAAACACCATATATTTT
TRBV6-5,TRBD1,.,TRBJ1-2,CASSYWGGGGVGYTF,TGTGCCAGCAGTTATTGGGGTGGAGGGGGCGTCGGCTACACCTTC
TRBV5-3,TRBD1,once,TRBJ2-7,CARSLGCDRAYEQYF,TGTGCCAGAAGCTTGGGGTGCGACAGGGCCTACGAGCAGTACTTC
TRBV5-8,TRBD2,.,TRBJ2-7,CASSFSGSTYEQYF,TGTGCCAGCAGCTTTAGCGGGTCAACCTACGAGCAGTACTTC
TRBV6-1,TRBD1,.,TRBJ1-2,CASSDGLRTGGSLGDYTF,TGTGCCAGCAGTGACGGGCTCCGGACAGGGGGATCGCTCGGGGACTACACCTTC
TRBV7-9,TRBD2,.,TRBJ2-3,CASSLAAGVVDTQYF,TGTGCCAGCAGCTTAGCGGCGGGAGTTGTAGATACGCAGTATTTT
TRBV28,TRBD1,once,TRBJ2-7,CASRTRDRGFYEQYF,TGTGCCAGCCGGACCCGGGACAGGGGGTTCTACGAGCAGTACTTC
TRBV7-6,.,.,TRBJ2-5,CASSFRGAGLGVAQYF,TGTGCCAGCAGCTTCCGGGGTGCGGGTCTGGGAGTGGCCCAGTACTTC
TRBV7-9,.,.,TRBJ1-1,CASSFGELIYTEAFF,TGTGCCAGCAGCTTCGGGGAGTTGATTTACACTGAAGCTTTCTTT
TRBV5-5,.,.,TRBJ1-5,CASSLGAGTSDQPQHF,TGTGCCAGCAGCTTGGGTGCAGGGACTAGCGATCAGCCCCAGCATTTT
TRBV5-1,TRBD2,.,TRBJ2-1,CASSPGLAGIYNEQFF,TGCGCCAGCAGCCCGGGACTAGCGGGAATCTACAATGAGCAGTTCTTC
TRBV28,.,.,TRBJ2-7,CASSSYSRGPSYEQYF,TGTGCCAGCAGTTCGTACTCCAGGGGTCCGTCCTACGAGCAGTACTTC
TRBV5-1,.,.,TRBJ2-3,CASSLGRGSTDTQYF,TGCGCCAGCAGCTTGGGGAGGGGAAGCACAGATACGCAGTATTTT
TRBV14,.,.,TRBJ1-2,CASARGIYYGYTF,TGTGCCAGCGCACGCGGGATCTACTATGGCTACACCTTC
TRBV19,TRBD1,.,TRBJ2-2,CASSPRTGNTGELFF,TGTGCCAGTAGTCCTCGGACAGGGAACACCGGGGAGCTGTTTTTT
TRBV11-2,.,.,TRBJ2-3,CASSFSGTDTQYF,TGTGCCAGCAGCTTCTCCGGGACAGATACGCAGTATTTT
TRBV5-4,.,.,TRBJ1-2,CASSLQGELGYGYTF,TGTGCCAGCAGCTTACAGGGAGAGTTAGGATATGGCTACACCTTC
TRBV9,.,.,TRBJ1-1,CASSIGLLGGTEAFF,TGTGCCAGCAGCATTGGACTTTTGGGGGGGACTGAAGCTTTCTTT
TRBV18,.,.,TRBJ2-7,CASSRTSRDYEQYF,TGTGCCAGCTCACGTACCTCCAGGGATTACGAGCAGTACTTC
TRBV2,TRBD1,.,TRBJ2-5,CASTSHRDSDWAQYF,TGTGCCAGCACTTCTCACCGGGACAGCGACTGGGCCCAGTACTTC
TRBV6-5,TRBD1,.,TRBJ2-6,CASQGAAGANVLTF,TGTGCCAGTCAGGGGGCGGCGGGGGCCAACGTCCTGACTTTC
TRBV7-6,TRBD1,few,TRBJ2-7,CASSSRTGGDEQYF,TGTGCCAGCAGCTCGAGGACAGGGGGCGACGAGCAGTACTTC
TRBV29-1,.,.,TRBJ1-1,CSVVDNLNTEAFF,TGCAGCGTTGTCGATAACTTGAACACTGAAGCTTTCTTT
TRBV7-9,TRBD1,few,TRBJ1-6,CASSSRTGVESPLHF,TGTGCCAGCAGCTCGCGGACAGGGGTGGAATCACCCCTCCACTTT
TRBV6-5,.,.,TRBJ2-1,CASSYRYRDNEQFF,TGTGCCAGCAGTTACCGTTACAGGGACAATGAGCAGTTCTTC
TRBV27,.,.,TRBJ1-6,CASTERYNSPLHF,TGTGCCAGCACCGAGAGATATAATTCACCCCTCCACTTT
TRBV28,.,.,TRBJ2-7,CASSRIEVGYEQYF,TGTGCCAGCAGTCGGATTGAGGTTGGCTACGAGCAGTACTTC
TRBV10-3,TRBD1,.,TRBJ2-6,CAISESASSGGLPRGVLTF,TGTGCCATCAGTGAGTCCGCCTCCTCAGGGGGCCTCCCAAGAGGCGTCCTGACTTTC
TRBV7-9,TRBD1,.,TRBJ2-5,CASRLGQGETQYF,TGTGCCAGCAGACTGGGACAGGGAGAGACCCAGTACTTC
TRBV4-3,TRBD2,.,TRBJ2-1,CASSQDIASGAYNEQFF,TGCGCCAGCAGCCAAGATATCGCTAGCGGGGCCTACAATGAGCAGTTCTTC
TRBV6-1,.,.,TRBJ1-3,CASSEPRGYSGNTIYF,TGTGCCAGCAGTGAACCCCGGGGGTACTCTGGAAACACCATATATTTT
TRBV28,.,.,TRBJ1-5,CASRPQGVRSQPQHF,TGTGCCAGCCGACCTCAAGGGGTACGGAGTCAGCCCCAGCATTTT
TRBV28,TRBD2,few,TRBJ2-1,CASSTGLAGEFF,TGTGCCAGCAGTACGGGACTAGCGGGGGAGTTCTTC
TRBV11-2,.,.,TRBJ1-2,CASSLNSANYGYTF,TGTGCCAGCAGCTTAAATAGCGCTAACTATGGCTACACCTTC